The rows below give T cell receptor beta chains drawn from one sample of a study of CD8+CD57+ T cells in acquired aplastic anemia. One entry per CDR3 protein results from TCRdb running MiXCR on the reads. The repertoire includes around 290,000 distinct CDR3 sequences, 56% of them detected once, and under 1.5% sits in the top ten. Sequencing input: sorted CD4+, CD8+, or CD8+CD57+ T cells (not recorded which) from PBMCs. All receptors derive from a human donor with aplastic anemia. Both conserved end residues are part of each CDR3. D genes are given only for firm matches. Rows give clone size only sometimes, using once, few, many, or a class for an expanded clone.

CDR3 DNA	CDR3 protein	V gene	J gene	clone size	D gene
TGTGCCAGCAGCTCCGACCGATTATATGGCTACACCTTC	CASSSDRLYGYTF	TRBV7-2	TRBJ1-2	NA	NA
TGTGCCAGCTCCAGGCTCATGAACACTGAAGCTTTCTTT	CASSRLMNTEAFF	TRBV2	TRBJ1-1	many	NA
TGTGCCAGCAGCTTCGGGCGGGGGGGAGCCAAAAACATTCAGTACTTC	CASSFGRGGAKNIQYF	TRBV7-2	TRBJ2-4	many	TRBD2
TGTGCCAGCAGCTTAGAGGCAGGGGGCATGGATTCACCCCTCCACTTT	CASSLEAGGMDSPLHF	TRBV7-6	TRBJ1-6	few	TRBD1
TGCAGTGCTAGACGCAGGGGTGCCAATGGCTACACCTTC	CSARRRGANGYTF	TRBV20-1	TRBJ1-2	NA	NA
TGCAGTGCTATATCTACCTTAGCGGGGGGGACGGCCCTCCACTTT	CSAISTLAGGTALHF	TRBV20-1	TRBJ1-6	NA	NA
TGTGCCAGTCGTACCGGGGCCTATGGCTACACCTTC	CASRTGAYGYTF	TRBV19	TRBJ1-2	many	NA
TGCAGTGCTATACAGGGGGCGAACACTGAGCAGTTCTTC	CSAIQGANTEQFF	TRBV20-1	TRBJ2-1	NA	TRBD1
TGTGCCACAAGCAGACAGCTAGCGGGCAGCTACTACGAGCAGTACTTC	CATSRQLAGSYYEQYF	TRBV15	TRBJ2-7	NA	TRBD2
TGTGCCAGCAGCTTAACCACTAGCGGGGGCCAAGAGACCCAGTACTTC	CASSLTTSGGQETQYF	TRBV11-2	TRBJ2-5	NA	TRBD2
TGTGCCAGCAGCCTGGCGGACGCTAACTATGGCTACACTTTC	CASSLADANYGYTF	TRBV28	TRBJ1-2	NA	NA
TGCAGTGCGCCAGGCACTAGCCGGAACATTCAGTACTTC	CSAPGTSRNIQYF	TRBV20-1	TRBJ2-4	many	NA
TGCGCCAGCAGTCGGACAGCCATAGTTCGTGCCAGCAGCGCCGACACGAACTATGGCTACACCTTC	CASSRTAIVRASSADTNYGYTF	TRBV10-1	TRBJ1-2	NA	NA
TGTGCCAGCAGTTCGGACATACAGGAGCAGTACTTC	CASSSDIQEQYF	TRBV7-9	TRBJ2-7	NA	NA
TGTGCCATCAGTCAGGGAGAGAGCAATCAGCCCCAGCATTTT	CAISQGESNQPQHF	TRBV10-3	TRBJ1-5	NA	NA
TGTGCCAGCAGTAACGCGCAGGGGGGGGGAGAGCAGTACTTC	CASSNAQGGGEQYF	TRBV7-9	TRBJ2-7	NA	NA
TGTGCCAGCAGCGGGGGACTAGCGGGCTTCTACGAGCAGTACTTC	CASSGGLAGFYEQYF	TRBV5-8	TRBJ2-7	many	TRBD2
TGTGCTAGCAGCATCAGGGAAACTTGGGCCGAGCAGTACTTC	CASSIRETWAEQYF	TRBV7-7	TRBJ2-7	NA	NA
TGTGCCAGCAGCTTAGGGATAGCGGGGATGAGAGATACGCAGTATTTT	CASSLGIAGMRDTQYF	TRBV7-9	TRBJ2-3	many	TRBD2
TGCGCCAGCAGTGTTGGGGGAGGGCCCACTATTGAGCAGTTCTTC	CASSVGGGPTIEQFF	TRBV10-2	TRBJ2-1	few	TRBD2
TGTGCCAGCAGTCCACGACGGGAAGCCCTAATCGATACGCAGTATTTT	CASSPRREALIDTQYF	TRBV7-9	TRBJ2-3	many	NA
TGCAGTGCTTGGGATCTAGCCGTCCTGACTTTC	CSAWDLAVLTF	TRBV20-1	TRBJ2-6	NA	NA
TGCAGTGCTAGGGGACTAGGATCAGGCAGTACTGGCTACACCTTC	CSARGLGSGSTGYTF	TRBV20-1	TRBJ1-2	NA	NA
TGTGCCAGCAGCGGACAGGGGGGGAGTACGCAGTATTTT	CASSGQGGSTQYF	TRBV11-2	TRBJ2-3	NA	TRBD1
TGCGCCAGCAGTAATAGTGATGAGCAGTTCTTC	CASSNSDEQFF	TRBV10-1	TRBJ2-1	few	NA
TGTGCCAGCAGTTGGGATAGCGTCGTCGAGGACGAGCAGTACTTC	CASSWDSVVEDEQYF	TRBV6-6	TRBJ2-7	once	NA
TGTGCCAGCAGCTTAGGGGACAGGTATCCCTACGAGCAGTACTTC	CASSLGDRYPYEQYF	TRBV7-6	TRBJ2-7	NA	TRBD1
TGTGCCAGCAGTTTGCAGCGGGGGGAGACCCAGTACTTC	CASSLQRGETQYF	TRBV12-3/TRBV12-4	TRBJ2-5	NA	TRBD2
TGCAGCGTTCCCTCGGGACAGGGTAACTATGGCTACACCTTC	CSVPSGQGNYGYTF	TRBV29-1	TRBJ1-2	few	TRBD1
TGCGCCAGCAGTGAGGGCGGGAGGGTATATGAGCAGTTCTTC	CASSEGGRVYEQFF	TRBV10-1	TRBJ2-1	many	TRBD2
TGTGCCATCAGTGGACCCCGGGGACTAGAGCCAGATACGCAGTATTTT	CAISGPRGLEPDTQYF	TRBV10-3	TRBJ2-3	many	TRBD2
TGCGCCAGCAGCTTTCTGGCGGGGACAGGGGGCGAGCAGTACTTC	CASSFLAGTGGEQYF	TRBV5-1	TRBJ2-7	NA	TRBD1
TGCAGTGCCCCAAGAACATGGGGTACTGAAGCTTTCTTT	CSAPRTWGTEAFF	TRBV20-1	TRBJ1-1	few	NA
TGTGCCAGCAGTACCTCAGGGGACTTGGTGGGGACCCAGTACTTC	CASSTSGDLVGTQYF	TRBV5-4	TRBJ2-5	NA	NA
TGCGCCAGCAGCCCTATTGGCGGGGGGGCCGGTAGCACAGGTACGCAGTACTTT	CASSPIGGGAGSTGTQYF	TRBV5-1	TRBJ2-3	NA	TRBD2
TGTGCCATCAGATGGGACTCTGGAACTGAAGCTTTCTTT	CAIRWDSGTEAFF	TRBV10-3	TRBJ1-1	NA	NA
TGTGCCAGCAACTTAACTTCGGGTCATAACAATGAGCAGTACTTC	CASNLTSGHNNEQYF	TRBV12-3/TRBV12-4	TRBJ2-7	NA	NA
TGCGCCATCGGCCTGGGACAGGGCTACGAGCAGTACTTC	CAIGLGQGYEQYF	TRBV5-1	TRBJ2-7	NA	TRBD1
TGTGCTAGTGGACTTGAACTTGAGCAGTTCTTC	CASGLELEQFF	TRBV12-5	TRBJ2-1	NA	NA
TGCGCCAGCAGCCAAGTTAGCCCTAAGGGGACAACGGCAGGGGCTAACTATGGCTACACCTTC	CASSQVSPKGTTAGANYGYTF	TRBV4-1	TRBJ1-2	many	NA
TGCAGTGCTCCCCAGGGACAGCTTAACTATGGCTACACCTTC	CSAPQGQLNYGYTF	TRBV20-1	TRBJ1-2	NA	TRBD1
TGCGCCAGCAGCTTAGACAGACCGGGGACCGGCACTGAAGCTTTCTTT	CASSLDRPGTGTEAFF	TRBV5-1	TRBJ1-1	NA	NA
TGTGCCAGCAGTTTTGAATTGGGTTACCCCCAGCATTTT	CASSFELGYPQHF	TRBV12-3/TRBV12-4	TRBJ1-5	many	NA
TGTGCCAGCAGCTCTCGACAGGAGGCTGGCACTGAAGCTTTCTTT	CASSSRQEAGTEAFF	TRBV12-3/TRBV12-4	TRBJ1-1	NA	NA
TGTGCCACCAGTGAGTCACAGGGGGGAGCCAATCAGCCCCAGCATTTT	CATSESQGGANQPQHF	TRBV24-1	TRBJ1-5	NA	TRBD1
TGTGCCAGCAGCTCAGGACCGGGACCTAACTATGGCTACACCTTC	CASSSGPGPNYGYTF	TRBV7-9	TRBJ1-2	NA	NA
TGTGCCAGCAGCGTAGCGGGGGCGGACACAGATACGCAGTATTTT	CASSVAGADTDTQYF	TRBV9	TRBJ2-3	NA	NA
TGTGCCATCGGCGGACTAGCGGGAGGCGAGCAGTACTTC	CAIGGLAGGEQYF	TRBV10-3	TRBJ2-7	NA	TRBD2
TGTGCCAGCAGCTCCTCAGATCGAAACTATGGCTACACCTTC	CASSSSDRNYGYTF	TRBV11-3	TRBJ1-2	NA	NA
TGTGCCAGCTTGAAGAACACTGAAGCTTTCTTT	CASLKNTEAFF	TRBV7-8	TRBJ1-1	few	NA
TGTGCCAGCAGTAAGGGGCTTATTGGGGGACTAGACGCGGATACGCAGTATTTT	CASSKGLIGGLDADTQYF	TRBV2	TRBJ2-3	once	TRBD2
TGTGCCAGATCTGCAGGGACGCAGTATTTT	CARSAGTQYF	TRBV12-3/TRBV12-4	TRBJ2-3	NA	NA
TGTGCCAGCAGCTCCGGACAGCCAACTAATGAAAAACTGTTTTTT	CASSSGQPTNEKLFF	TRBV12-3/TRBV12-4	TRBJ1-4	NA	NA
TGCAGTGGACTAGCCCGCACAGATACGCAGTATTTT	CSGLARTDTQYF	TRBV29-1	TRBJ2-3	NA	TRBD2
TGTGCCAGCAGCGTGCTACAGGAGCAAGCTTTCTTT	CASSVLQEQAFF	TRBV7-9	TRBJ1-1	NA	NA
TGTGCCAGCAGCTTAGAAAGGGGGGGGAACACTGAAGCTTTCTTT	CASSLERGGNTEAFF	TRBV7-2	TRBJ1-1	NA	NA
TGTGCCAGCAGCTCGCACCGGGACAGTCTCTACAATGAGCAGTTCTTC	CASSSHRDSLYNEQFF	TRBV7-8	TRBJ2-1	many	TRBD1
TGTGCCACCAGTAATACGGGACTCGCGGGAGGCTACACCTTC	CATSNTGLAGGYTF	TRBV24-1	TRBJ1-2	NA	NA
TGCAGTGCTGGGACAGATTTCAACTATGGCTACACCTTC	CSAGTDFNYGYTF	TRBV20-1	TRBJ1-2	NA	TRBD1